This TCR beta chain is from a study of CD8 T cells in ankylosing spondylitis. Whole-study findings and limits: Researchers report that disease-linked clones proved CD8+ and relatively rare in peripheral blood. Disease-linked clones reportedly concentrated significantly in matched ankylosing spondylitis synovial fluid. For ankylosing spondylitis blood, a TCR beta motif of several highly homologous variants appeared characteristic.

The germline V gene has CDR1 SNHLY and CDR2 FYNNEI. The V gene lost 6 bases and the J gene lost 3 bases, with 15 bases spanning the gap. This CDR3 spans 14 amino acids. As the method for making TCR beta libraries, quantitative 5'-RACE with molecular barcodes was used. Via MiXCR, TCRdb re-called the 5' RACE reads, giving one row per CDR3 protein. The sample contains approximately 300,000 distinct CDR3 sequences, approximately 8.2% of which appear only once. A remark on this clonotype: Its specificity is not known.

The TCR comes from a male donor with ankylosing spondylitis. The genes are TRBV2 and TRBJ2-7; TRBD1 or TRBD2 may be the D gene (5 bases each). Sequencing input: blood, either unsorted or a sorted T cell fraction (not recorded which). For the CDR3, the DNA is TGTGCCAGCAGCACCGGGACCTCGTTCTACGAGCAGTACTTC. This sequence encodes CASSTGTSFYEQYF.